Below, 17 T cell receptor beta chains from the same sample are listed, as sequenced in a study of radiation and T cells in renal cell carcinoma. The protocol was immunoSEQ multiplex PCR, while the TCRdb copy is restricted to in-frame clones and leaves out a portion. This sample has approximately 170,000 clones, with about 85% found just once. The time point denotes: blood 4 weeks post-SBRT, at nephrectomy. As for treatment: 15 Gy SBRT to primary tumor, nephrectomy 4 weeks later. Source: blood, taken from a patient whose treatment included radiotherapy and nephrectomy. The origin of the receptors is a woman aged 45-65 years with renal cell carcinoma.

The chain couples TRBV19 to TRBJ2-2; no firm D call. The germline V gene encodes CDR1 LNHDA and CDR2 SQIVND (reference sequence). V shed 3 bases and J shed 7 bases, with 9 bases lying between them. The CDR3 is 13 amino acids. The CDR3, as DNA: TGTGCCAGTAGTATGGACCAAGGCGGGGAGCTGTTTTTT. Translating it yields CASSMDQGGELFF.

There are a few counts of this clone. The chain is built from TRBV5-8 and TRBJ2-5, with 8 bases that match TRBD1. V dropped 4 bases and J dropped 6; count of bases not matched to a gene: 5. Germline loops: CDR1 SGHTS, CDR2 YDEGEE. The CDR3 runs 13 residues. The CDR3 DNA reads TGTGCCAGCAGCCCAGGGGGCAGGAAGACCCAGTACTTC. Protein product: CASSPGGRKTQYF.

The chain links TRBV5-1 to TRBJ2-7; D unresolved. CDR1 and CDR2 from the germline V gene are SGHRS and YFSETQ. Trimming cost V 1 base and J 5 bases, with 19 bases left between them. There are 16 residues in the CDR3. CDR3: CASSLNHRKALHEQYF. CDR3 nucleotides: TGCGCCAGCAGCTTGAATCATCGGAAAGCCCTCCACGAGCAGTACTTC.

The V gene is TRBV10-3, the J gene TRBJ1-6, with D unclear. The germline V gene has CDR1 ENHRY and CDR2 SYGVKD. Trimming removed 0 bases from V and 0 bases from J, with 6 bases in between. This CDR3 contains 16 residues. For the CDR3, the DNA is TGTGCCATCAGTGAGTCAGAGGTCTCCTATAATTCACCCCTCCACTTT. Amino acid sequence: CAISESEVSYNSPLHF.

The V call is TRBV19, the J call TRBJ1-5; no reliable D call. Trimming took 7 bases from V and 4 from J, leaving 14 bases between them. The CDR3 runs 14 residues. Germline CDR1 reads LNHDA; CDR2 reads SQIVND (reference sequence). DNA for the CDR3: TGTGCCAGTATGGACCTATTAGGAAATCAGCCCCAGCATTTT. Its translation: CASMDLLGNQPQHF.

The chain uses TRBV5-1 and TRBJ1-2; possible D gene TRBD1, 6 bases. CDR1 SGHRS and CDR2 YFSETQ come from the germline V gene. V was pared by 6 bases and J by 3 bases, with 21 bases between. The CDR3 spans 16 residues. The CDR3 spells CASTNGGAGDHYGYTF. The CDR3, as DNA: TGCGCCAGCACCAACGGAGGGGCAGGGGACCACTATGGCTACACCTTC.

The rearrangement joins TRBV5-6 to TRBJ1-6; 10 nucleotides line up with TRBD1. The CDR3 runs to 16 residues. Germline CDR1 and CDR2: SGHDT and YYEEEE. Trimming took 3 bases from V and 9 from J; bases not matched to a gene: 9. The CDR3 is CASSSPGTGEGSPLHF. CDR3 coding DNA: TGTGCCAGCAGCTCCCCCGGGACAGGGGAGGGTTCACCCCTCCACTTT. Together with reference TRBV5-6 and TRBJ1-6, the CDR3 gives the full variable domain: DAGVTQSPTHLIKTRGQQVTLRCSPKSGHDTVSWYQQALGQGPQFIFQYYEEEERQRGNFPDRFSGHQFPNYSSELNVNALLLGDSALYLCASSSPGTGEGSPLHFGNGTRLTVT.

Here the CDR3 reads CASSQDIGTARGYTF. In nucleotides, the CDR3 is TGTGCCAGCAGCCAAGATATCGGGACAGCACGGGGCTACACCTTC. The chain combines TRBV4-2 with TRBJ1-2; the match to TRBD1 covers 7 bases. V shed 0 bases, J shed 8 bases, and the junction held 9 bases outside the gene matches. Germline CDR1 LGHNA, CDR2 YNFKEQ. The CDR3 spans 15 residues.

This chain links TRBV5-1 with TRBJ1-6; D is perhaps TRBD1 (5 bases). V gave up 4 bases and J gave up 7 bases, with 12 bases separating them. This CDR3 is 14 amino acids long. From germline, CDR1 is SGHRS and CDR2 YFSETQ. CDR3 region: CASSQWGGNSPLHF. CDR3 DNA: TGCGCCAGCAGCCAGTGGGGCGGCAATTCACCCCTCCACTTT.

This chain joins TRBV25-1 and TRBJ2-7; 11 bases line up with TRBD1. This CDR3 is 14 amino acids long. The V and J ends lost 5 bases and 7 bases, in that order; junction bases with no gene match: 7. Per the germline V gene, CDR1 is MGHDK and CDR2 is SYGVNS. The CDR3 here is CASSRDRGSREQYF. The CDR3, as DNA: TGTGCCAGCAGTCGGGACAGGGGGTCGAGAGAGCAGTACTTC.

The CDR3 sequence: CATKDTGTHEQYF. For the CDR3, the DNA is TGTGCCACCAAGGACACAGGGACCCACGAGCAGTACTTC. The chain employs TRBV6-5 and TRBJ2-7; a possible D gene is TRBD1 (6 bases). CDR3 length equals 13 residues. V gave up 10 bases and J gave up 5 bases, with 18 bases separating them. Germline lookup yields CDR1 MNHEY and CDR2 SVGAGI.

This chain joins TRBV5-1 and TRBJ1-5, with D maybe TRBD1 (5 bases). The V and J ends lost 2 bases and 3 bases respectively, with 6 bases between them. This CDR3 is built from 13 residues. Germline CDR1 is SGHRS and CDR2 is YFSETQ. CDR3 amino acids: CASSFGHNQPQHF. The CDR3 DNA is TGCGCCAGCAGCTTCGGACACAATCAGCCCCAGCATTTT.

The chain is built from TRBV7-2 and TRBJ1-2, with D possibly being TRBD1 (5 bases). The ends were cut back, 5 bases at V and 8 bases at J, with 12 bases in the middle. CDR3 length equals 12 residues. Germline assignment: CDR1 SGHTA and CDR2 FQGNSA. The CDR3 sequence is CASSLDKGGYTF. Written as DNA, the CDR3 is TGTGCCAGCAGCCTTGACAAGGGGGGCTACACCTTC.

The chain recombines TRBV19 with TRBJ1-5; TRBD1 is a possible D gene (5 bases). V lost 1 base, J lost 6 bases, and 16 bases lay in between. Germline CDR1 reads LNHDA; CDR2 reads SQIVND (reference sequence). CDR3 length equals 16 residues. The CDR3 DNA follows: TGTGCCAGTAGTATAGGGAGTGGCAGGGTAGGTCAGCCCCAGCATTTT. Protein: CASSIGSGRVGQPQHF. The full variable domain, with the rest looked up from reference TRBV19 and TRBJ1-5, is DGGITQSPKYLFRKEGQNVTLSCEQNLNHDAMYWYRQDPGQGLRLIYYSQIVNDFQKGDIAEGYSVSREKKESFPLTVTSAQKNPTAFYLCASSIGSGRVGQPQHFGDGTRLSIL.

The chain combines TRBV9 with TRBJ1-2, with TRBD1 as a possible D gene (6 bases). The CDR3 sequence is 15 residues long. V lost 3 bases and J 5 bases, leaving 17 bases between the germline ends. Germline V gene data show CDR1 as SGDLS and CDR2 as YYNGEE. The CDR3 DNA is TGTGCCAGCAGCGGGCAGGGACAAAGGCTATATGGCTACACCTTC. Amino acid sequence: CASSGQGQRLYGYTF.

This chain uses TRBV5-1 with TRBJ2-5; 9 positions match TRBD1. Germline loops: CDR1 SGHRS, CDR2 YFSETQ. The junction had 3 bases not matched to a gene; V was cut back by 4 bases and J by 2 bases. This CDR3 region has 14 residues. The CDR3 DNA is TGCGCCAGCAGCGGACAGGGGATTCAAGAGACCCAGTACTTC. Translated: CASSGQGIQETQYF.

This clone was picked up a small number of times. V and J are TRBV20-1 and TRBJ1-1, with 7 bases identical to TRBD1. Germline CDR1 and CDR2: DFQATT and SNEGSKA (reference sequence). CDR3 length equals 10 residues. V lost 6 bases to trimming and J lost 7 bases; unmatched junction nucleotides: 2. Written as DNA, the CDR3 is TGCAGTGCGGGACAGTTTGAAGCTTTCTTT. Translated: CSAGQFEAFF.